This TCR beta chain was identified in a study of blood T cell repertoires in COVID-19. Sequencing used immunoSEQ multiplex PCR; TCRdb keeps in-frame clones, though not all of them. The sample consists of 98,000 or so clones, roughly 91% of them appearing once. Germline CDR1 reads LNHDA; CDR2 reads SQIVND (reference sequence). This CDR3 is 13 amino acids long. The germline V and J ends were trimmed by 6 bases and 7 bases, with 12 bases remaining between them. This clone was picked up a small number of times. This TCR was recovered from a human donor in a cohort sampled during active COVID-19. This chain connects TRBV19 to TRBJ1-4; a possible D gene is TRBD1 (6 bases). The sample taken for sequencing was peripheral blood. This CDR3 is CASSRDTIEKLFF. The CDR3 DNA reads TGTGCCAGTAGCCGGGACACGATTGAAAAACTGTTTTTT.